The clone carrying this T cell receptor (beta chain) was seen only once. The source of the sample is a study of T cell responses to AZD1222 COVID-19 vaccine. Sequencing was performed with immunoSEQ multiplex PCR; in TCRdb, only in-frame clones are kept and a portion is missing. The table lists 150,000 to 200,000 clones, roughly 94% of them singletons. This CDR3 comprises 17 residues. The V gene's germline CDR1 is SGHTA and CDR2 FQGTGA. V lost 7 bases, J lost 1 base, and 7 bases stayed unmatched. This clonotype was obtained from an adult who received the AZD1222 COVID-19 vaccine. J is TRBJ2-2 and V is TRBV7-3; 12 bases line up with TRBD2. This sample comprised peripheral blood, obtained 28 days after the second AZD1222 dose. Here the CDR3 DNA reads TGTGCCAGCACACTAGCGGGAGGATCTGTGAACACCGGGGAGCTGTTTTTT. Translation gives CASTLAGGSVNTGELFF.